A selection of T cell receptor beta chains follows, all from one sample in a study of shared clonotypes between healthy human individuals. Only in-frame clones appear in the TCRdb table, and some are missing; sequencing was by immunoSEQ multiplex PCR. This sample has 450,000 to 600,000 clones; about four fifths occur once, and the top ten carry over 10%. The specimen sequenced was PBMCs. The receptors come from a woman aged 35 to 49 in good health. Some clones in this sample may be carry-over from other donors' samples. Each CDR3 is given with its conserved first and last residue. D genes are given only for firm matches. Size values are once, few and many counts, or a class for expanded clones, and some rows have none.

j_call: TRBJ2-7
d_call: TRBD2
clone_size: .
v_call: TRBV4-3
cdr3_aa: CASSHGTSGSSYEQYF
cdr3_nt: TGCGCCAGCAGCCACGGGACTAGCGGGAGCTCCTACGAGCAGTACTTC

j_call: TRBJ1-3
d_call: TRBD1
clone_size: .
v_call: TRBV28
cdr3_aa: CASSQGGHSGNTIYF
cdr3_nt: TGTGCCAGCAGCCAAGGGGGCCACTCTGGAAACACCATATATTTT

j_call: TRBJ2-5
d_call: TRBD2
clone_size: .
v_call: TRBV27
cdr3_aa: CASSRDGLAGQETQYF
cdr3_nt: TGTGCCAGCAGTCGGGACGGACTAGCGGGGCAAGAGACCCAGTACTTC

j_call: TRBJ1-5
d_call: .
clone_size: .
v_call: TRBV7-2
cdr3_aa: CASSLVGGAESNQPQHF
cdr3_nt: TGTGCCAGCAGCTTAGTAGGCGGGGCTGAGAGCAATCAGCCCCAGCATTTT

j_call: TRBJ1-1
d_call: .
clone_size: .
v_call: TRBV28
cdr3_aa: CASSSGGGADTEAFF
cdr3_nt: TGTGCCAGCAGTTCTGGGGGTGGAGCGGACACTGAAGCTTTCTTT

j_call: TRBJ1-4
d_call: .
clone_size: .
v_call: TRBV5-1
cdr3_aa: CASSTSGGTNEKLFF
cdr3_nt: TGCGCCAGCAGCACCAGTGGGGGAACTAATGAAAAACTGTTTTTT

j_call: TRBJ1-5
d_call: TRBD1
clone_size: many
v_call: TRBV15
cdr3_aa: CATSRGFQDRDLRPQHF
cdr3_nt: TGTGCCACCAGCAGAGGCTTTCAGGACAGGGACCTACGGCCCCAGCATTTT

j_call: TRBJ2-7
d_call: TRBD2
clone_size: once
v_call: TRBV11-2
cdr3_aa: CASSPRASGSGYEQYF
cdr3_nt: TGTGCCAGCAGCCCGCGGGCTAGCGGGAGTGGCTACGAGCAGTACTTC

j_call: TRBJ2-3
d_call: TRBD2
clone_size: .
v_call: TRBV7-2
cdr3_aa: CASSAWGGTDGTDTQYF
cdr3_nt: TGTGCCAGCAGCGCATGGGGGGGAACTGATGGCACAGATACGCAGTATTTT

j_call: TRBJ2-2
d_call: .
clone_size: .
v_call: TRBV21-1
cdr3_aa: CASSKASRTSVTTGELFF
cdr3_nt: TGTGCCAGCAGCAAAGCCTCACGGACTAGCGTTACCACCGGGGAGCTGTTTTTT

j_call: TRBJ2-2
d_call: .
clone_size: .
v_call: TRBV6-4
cdr3_aa: CASSEEDSGTGELFF
cdr3_nt: TGTGCCAGCAGTGAGGAGGACAGCGGCACCGGGGAGCTGTTTTTT

j_call: TRBJ2-1
d_call: TRBD2
clone_size: .
v_call: TRBV27
cdr3_aa: CASSPRLAAYNEQFF
cdr3_nt: TGTGCCAGCAGTCCCAGACTAGCAGCCTACAATGAGCAGTTCTTC

j_call: TRBJ1-2
d_call: .
clone_size: few
v_call: TRBV6-4
cdr3_aa: CASREGTASNYGYTF
cdr3_nt: TGTGCCAGCAGAGAAGGGACGGCTTCTAACTATGGCTACACCTTC

j_call: TRBJ1-1
d_call: .
clone_size: .
v_call: TRBV19
cdr3_aa: CASSIPQGINTEAFF
cdr3_nt: TGTGCCAGTAGTATACCACAGGGAATTAACACTGAAGCTTTCTTT

j_call: TRBJ2-2
d_call: TRBD1
clone_size: .
v_call: TRBV5-1
cdr3_aa: CASRPGTGHTGELFF
cdr3_nt: TGCGCCAGCAGGCCTGGGACAGGCCACACCGGGGAGCTGTTTTTT

j_call: TRBJ1-5
d_call: .
clone_size: .
v_call: TRBV7-8
cdr3_aa: CASSLMGQSNQPQHF
cdr3_nt: TGTGCCAGCAGCTTAATGGGCCAGAGCAATCAGCCCCAGCATTTT

j_call: TRBJ2-1
d_call: .
clone_size: .
v_call: TRBV5-8
cdr3_aa: CASSFLPQGENEQFF
cdr3_nt: TGTGCCAGCAGCTTTCTACCCCAGGGAGAGAATGAGCAGTTCTTC

j_call: TRBJ2-2
d_call: .
clone_size: once
v_call: TRBV7-8
cdr3_aa: CASSHYYLGELFF
cdr3_nt: TGTGCCAGCAGCCATTACTACCTCGGGGAGCTGTTTTTT

j_call: TRBJ2-7
d_call: TRBD2
clone_size: .
v_call: TRBV6-5
cdr3_aa: CASSYAGLLYEQYF
cdr3_nt: TGTGCCAGCAGTTACGCGGGACTACTCTACGAGCAGTACTTC

j_call: TRBJ2-3
d_call: .
clone_size: .
v_call: TRBV7-3
cdr3_aa: CASSLRDGYTDTQYF
cdr3_nt: TGTGCCAGCAGCTTAAGGGACGGGTACACAGATACGCAGTATTTT

j_call: TRBJ2-1
d_call: .
clone_size: .
v_call: TRBV5-6
cdr3_aa: CASSLGVAVKNEQFF
cdr3_nt: TGTGCCAGCAGCCTCGGGGTAGCGGTAAAAAATGAGCAGTTCTTC

j_call: TRBJ2-1
d_call: .
clone_size: .
v_call: TRBV19
cdr3_aa: CASSILVASGEQFF
cdr3_nt: TGTGCCAGTAGTATCCTCGTGGCTTCGGGTGAGCAGTTCTTC

j_call: TRBJ2-6
d_call: .
clone_size: few
v_call: TRBV6-6
cdr3_aa: CASSSTRPGANVLTF
cdr3_nt: TGTGCCAGCAGTTCCACAAGACCGGGGGCCAACGTCCTGACTTTC

j_call: TRBJ2-2
d_call: .
clone_size: .
v_call: TRBV27
cdr3_aa: CASRTGLGVGELFF
cdr3_nt: TGTGCCAGCAGAACAGGGCTTGGGGTAGGGGAGCTGTTTTTT

j_call: TRBJ2-2
d_call: TRBD2
clone_size: .
v_call: TRBV4-2
cdr3_aa: CASSQDLLAGGIGELFF
cdr3_nt: TGTGCCAGCAGCCAAGATCTACTAGCGGGAGGGATCGGGGAGCTGTTTTTT

j_call: TRBJ2-1
d_call: .
clone_size: .
v_call: TRBV6-1
cdr3_aa: CASSETINEQFF
cdr3_nt: TGTGCCAGCAGTGAAACGATAAATGAGCAGTTCTTC

j_call: TRBJ2-3
d_call: .
clone_size: .
v_call: TRBV11-3
cdr3_aa: CASSLDGGLTDTQYF
cdr3_nt: TGTGCCAGCAGCTTAGACGGGGGTTTGACAGATACGCAGTATTTT

j_call: TRBJ2-7
d_call: .
clone_size: .
v_call: TRBV6-5
cdr3_aa: CASSLVGGYEQYF
cdr3_nt: TGTGCCAGCAGCCTTGTGGGGGGCTACGAGCAGTACTTC